This TCR beta chain was sequenced during a study of T cell responses to AZD1222 COVID-19 vaccine. The study's findings and limits: The sample set comprised mostly white British donors with more females, and clonal diversity was possibly underestimated.

As to this clone: Its antigen remains unknown.

The method was immunoSEQ multiplex PCR; TCRdb's version includes in-frame clones alone and lacks a portion of them. Among under 150,000 clones, around 92% were seen once, and the ten largest hold about 3.7%. Sequences were derived from peripheral blood, sampled 28 days after the second AZD1222 dose. The origin of this receptor is an adult who received the AZD1222 COVID-19 vaccine.

The CDR3 DNA follows: TGTGCCAGTAGTATGGGGCAGGGTTATGGCTACACCTTC. This codes for CASSMGQGYGYTF. This chain joins TRBV19 and TRBJ1-2; D might be TRBD1 (5 bases). Trimming removed 3 bases at V and 5 bases at J, with 10 bases between. This CDR3 contains 13 residues. Germline V lookup: CDR1 LNHDA, CDR2 SQIVND (reference sequence). Filled out from reference TRBV19 and TRBJ1-2, the complete variable domain reads DGGITQSPKYLFRKEGQNVTLSCEQNLNHDAMYWYRQDPGQGLRLIYYSQIVNDFQKGDIAEGYSVSREKKESFPLTVTSAQKNPTAFYLCASSMGQGYGYTFGSGTRLTVV.